The 17 T cell receptor beta chains listed next were all sequenced from one sample in a study of cytomegalovirus exposure and HLA in healthy donors. Both 60 Vbeta primers and 13 Jbeta primers went into the PCR. Using immunoSEQ multiplex PCR, the repertoire was profiled, and TCRdb retains in-frame clones only, with some absent. The repertoire holds about 160,000 clones, with about three quarters as singletons. The material sequenced was PBMCs. These receptors all stem from a woman aged 40 to 55 in good health and CMV-seropositive.

The CDR3 protein is CASSLDGTSNEKLFF. CDR3 nucleotide sequence: TGCGCCAGCAGCTTGGACGGGACTAGTAATGAAAAACTGTTTTTT. The chain links TRBV5-1 to TRBJ1-4; D perhaps matches TRBD1 (5 bases). The ends were cut back, 0 bases at V and 4 bases at J, with 10 bases in the middle. CDR1 and CDR2 (germline): SGHRS, YFSETQ. The CDR3 runs to 15 residues.

The chain recombines TRBV12-5 with TRBJ2-7; D is undetermined. The CDR3 runs 13 residues. Germline CDR1 is LGHNT and CDR2 is FRNRAP. Deletions cut 6 bases from V and 0 bases from J, with 9 bases between. The CDR3 protein is CASGRLASYEQYF. CDR3 nucleotide sequence: TGTGCTAGTGGCCGACTGGCCTCCTACGAGCAGTACTTC.

Only one count was recorded for this clone. The chain is built from TRBV2 and TRBJ2-5; 12 bases are shared with TRBD2. The germline V gene has CDR1 SNHLY and CDR2 FYNNEI. The trim removed 6 bases at V and 4 bases at J, leaving 0 bases unmatched. The CDR3 spans 13 residues. CDR3 sequence: CASRTSGGETQYF. The CDR3 DNA sequence: TGTGCCAGCAGGACTAGCGGGGGAGAGACCCAGTACTTC.

This rearrangement joins TRBV28 to TRBJ2-2; the match to TRBD2 covers 7 bases. The CDR3 runs to 14 residues. Unmatched junction bases numbered 4, after V lost 4 bases and J lost 5 bases. The germline V gene encodes CDR1 MDHEN and CDR2 SYDVKM. For the CDR3, the DNA is TGTGCCAGCAGTTGGGGAGGGAGGACCGGGGAGCTGTTTTTT. This encodes CASSWGGRTGELFF.

This chain links TRBV7-9 with TRBJ2-1; no reliable D call. CDR3 length equals 15 residues. Looked up from germline, CDR1 is SEHNR and CDR2 is FQNEAQ (reference sequence). Trimming stripped 4 bases from V and 0 bases from J, with 10 bases between. CDR3 sequence reads: CASSSSITSYNEQFF. Written as DNA, the CDR3 is TGTGCCAGCAGCTCCAGTATAACCTCCTACAATGAGCAGTTCTTC.

This clone occurred once. CDR3 coding DNA: TGTGCCAGCAGTGAATCCGGGGAGGTGTATGGCTACACCTTC. Translated, it gives CASSESGEVYGYTF. The V call is TRBV6-1, the J call TRBJ1-2; D unresolved. V shed 2 bases and J shed 5 bases, with 12 bases lying between them. CDR1 is MNHNS, CDR2 SASEGT, per germline. The CDR3 spans 14 residues.

The V and J genes are TRBV27 and TRBJ1-5, with 7 bases fitting TRBD1. Germline CDR1 is MNHEY and CDR2 is SMNVEV (reference sequence). After removal of 6 bases from V and 4 bases from J, the junction contained 9 bases not matched to a gene. The CDR3 consists of 15 residues. In DNA form, the CDR3 reads TGTGCCAGCAGAGGGGACAGTTCCCCAAATCAGCCCCAGCATTTT. Translating gives CASRGDSSPNQPQHF.

The chain links TRBV4-3 to TRBJ1-3, with D uncertain. V lost 0 bases and J lost 0, with 9 bases in between. This CDR3 comprises 16 residues. Germline V gene sequence: CDR1 LGHNA, CDR2 YSLEER. This chain's CDR3 is CASSQDRLFSGNTIYF. Written as DNA, the CDR3 is TGCGCCAGCAGCCAAGACCGACTGTTCTCTGGAAACACCATATATTTT.

V gene TRBV2 combines with J gene TRBJ1-1; D is unresolved. CDR1 is SNHLY, CDR2 FYNNEI, per germline. CDR3 length: 13 amino acids. Trimming left V 1 base short and J 0 bases short, with 3 bases between. The CDR3 sequence: CASSEDMNTEAFF. The CDR3 DNA is TGTGCCAGCAGTGAAGATATGAACACTGAAGCTTTCTTT.

The chain joins TRBV6-1 to TRBJ1-5, with D perhaps TRBD1 (6 bases). V lost 4 bases to trimming and J lost 3 bases, with 16 bases between them. CDR1 and CDR2 (germline): MNHNS, SASEGT. CDR3 length: 16 residues. The CDR3 nucleotides read TGTGCCAGCAGTGCTCCCCGTGGACAGATCAATCAGCCCCAGCATTTT. Amino acids: CASSAPRGQINQPQHF.

This clone has ten or more counts. CDR3 sequence (DNA): TGTGCCAGCAGACGACCGGGACAGGGGGACTATGGCTACACCTTC. This encodes CASRRPGQGDYGYTF. This sequence joins TRBV6-5 and TRBJ1-2; 11 bases align to TRBD1. V lost 6 bases, J lost 3 bases, and 6 bases stayed unmatched. The CDR3 sequence is 15 residues long. Germline V gene data show CDR1 as MNHEY and CDR2 as SVGAGI.

The chain recombines TRBV29-1 with TRBJ2-5; TRBD2 aligns across 12 bases. V lost 5 bases to trimming and J lost 1 base; unmatched junction nucleotides: 2. Germline V CDR1 and CDR2: SQVTM, ANQGSEA. The CDR3 has 14 amino acids. The CDR3 loop reads CSVPSGGAQETQYF. The CDR3 region has the DNA TGCAGCGTTCCTAGCGGGGGGGCCCAAGAGACCCAGTACTTC.

This chain connects TRBV7-9 to TRBJ1-2; 8 positions match TRBD1. CDR3 length: 14 amino acids. Germline V CDR1 and CDR2: SEHNR, FQNEAQ (reference sequence). The trim removed 3 bases at V and 4 bases at J, leaving 4 bases unmatched. The CDR3 loop is CASSFDRGPYGYTF. CDR3 bases: TGTGCCAGCAGCTTCGACAGGGGTCCCTATGGCTACACCTTC. The full variable domain, completed using reference TRBV7-9 and TRBJ1-2, is DTGVSQNPRHKITKRGQNVTFRCDPISEHNRLYWYRQTLGQGPEFLTYFQNEAQLEKSRLLSDRFSAERPKGSFSTLEIQRTEQGDSAMYLCASSFDRGPYGYTFGSGTRLTVV.

The V gene is TRBV2, the J gene TRBJ1-1; possible D gene TRBD1, 6 bases. V lost 10 bases and J 0 bases, leaving 12 bases between the germline ends. This CDR3 spans 13 amino acids. The V gene's germline CDR1 is SNHLY and CDR2 FYNNEI. As DNA, the CDR3 is TGTGCCACCACAGGACAGATGAACACTGAAGCTTTCTTT. It encodes CATTGQMNTEAFF. Full variable domain (missing parts from reference TRBV2 and TRBJ1-1): EPEVTQTPSHQVTQMGQEVILRCVPISNHLYFYWYRQILGQKVEFLVSFYNNEISEKSEIFDDQFSVERPDGSNFTLKIRSTKLEDSAMYFCATTGQMNTEAFFGQGTRLTVV.

V and J are TRBV5-5 and TRBJ2-5, with 7 bases aligning to TRBD2. Unmatched junction bases numbered 3, after V lost 1 base and J lost 0 bases. The germline V gene has CDR1 SGHKS and CDR2 YYEKEE (reference sequence). The CDR3 spans 15 residues. The CDR3 reads CASSLSGTYQETQYF. The CDR3 region has the DNA TGTGCCAGCAGCTTGAGCGGGACCTACCAAGAGACCCAGTACTTC.

This chain joins TRBV5-1 and TRBJ2-5; perhaps TRBD1 as D (6 bases). The V end lost 0 bases, the J end lost 3 bases, and 12 bases lay between the germline ends. Germline lookup yields CDR1 SGHRS and CDR2 YFSETQ. The CDR3 consists of 15 residues. Here the CDR3 reads CASSLALGGKETQYF. Here the CDR3 DNA reads TGCGCCAGCAGCTTGGCCTTAGGGGGAAAAGAGACCCAGTACTTC.

This clone was found once. The chain recombines TRBV28 with TRBJ2-7; the D is unclear. Trimming pared 4 bases from V and 7 bases from J, leaving 11 bases between. The CDR3 extends over 12 amino acids. The germline CDR1 and CDR2 sequences are MDHEN and SYDVKM. DNA of the CDR3: TGTGCCAGCAGTTCAGAAGCGTTTGAGCAGTACTTC. Protein: CASSSEAFEQYF. The variable domain in full, completed from reference TRBV28 and TRBJ2-7, reads DVKVTQSSRYLVKRTGEKVFLECVQDMDHENMFWYRQDPGLGLRLIYFSYDVKMKEKGDIPEGYSVSREKKERFSLILESASTNQTSMYLCASSSEAFEQYFGPGTRLTVT.